A selection of T cell receptor beta chains follows, all from one sample in a study of blood T cell repertoires in COVID-19. TCRdb's copy holds only in-frame clones and misses some; the assay was immunoSEQ multiplex PCR. This sample carries approximately 280,000 clones, around 86% of them seen once, and the ten largest clones take approximately 2.2%. The source material was peripheral blood. The receptors derive from a man between 50 and 59 years old with acute or convalescent COVID-19. CDR3s include the opening cysteine and the closing phenylalanine or tryptophan. Each record gives: clone size, V gene, D gene, J gene, CDR3 DNA, CDR3 protein. D genes are given only for firm matches. Some rows have no size entry. The others give once, few or many, or a class for an expanded clone.

abundance: .
v_gene: TRBV7-3
d_gene: TRBD1
j_gene: TRBJ2-7
CDR3nt: TGTGCCAGCAGCTTCACCGGGACAGGACCCTACGAGCAGTACTTC
CDR3aa: CASSFTGTGPYEQYF

abundance: .
v_gene: TRBV6-5
d_gene: .
j_gene: TRBJ1-2
CDR3nt: TGTGCCAGCAGACCGACATTAACGCGTAACTATGGCTACACCTTC
CDR3aa: CASRPTLTRNYGYTF

abundance: .
v_gene: TRBV6-5
d_gene: .
j_gene: TRBJ2-7
CDR3nt: TGTGCCAGCAGGTCCGGGACATCCGACGAGCAGTACTTC
CDR3aa: CASRSGTSDEQYF

abundance: .
v_gene: TRBV7-3
d_gene: TRBD1
j_gene: TRBJ1-1
CDR3nt: TGTGCCAGCAGCCCCTCCTACAGGGGAGGAGAAGGGACTGAAGCTTTCTTT
CDR3aa: CASSPSYRGGEGTEAFF

abundance: .
v_gene: TRBV12-3/TRBV12-4
d_gene: .
j_gene: TRBJ1-1
CDR3nt: TGTGCCAGCAGGCCGGGTTCGAACACTGAAGCTTTCTTT
CDR3aa: CASRPGSNTEAFF

abundance: once
v_gene: TRBV5-1
d_gene: .
j_gene: TRBJ2-7
CDR3nt: TGCGCCAGCACTACCCTGGTAGGAGGTCGGGACGAGCAGTACTTC
CDR3aa: CASTTLVGGRDEQYF

abundance: .
v_gene: TRBV5-8
d_gene: TRBD1
j_gene: TRBJ2-1
CDR3nt: TGTGCCAGCAGCTTGGATGGGACAGTCGACAATGAGCAGTTCTTC
CDR3aa: CASSLDGTVDNEQFF

abundance: .
v_gene: TRBV5-1
d_gene: TRBD1
j_gene: TRBJ2-7
CDR3nt: TGCGCCAGCAGCAAGGACAGGGGACCCTACGAGCAGTACTTC
CDR3aa: CASSKDRGPYEQYF

abundance: .
v_gene: TRBV19
d_gene: .
j_gene: TRBJ1-2
CDR3nt: TGTGCCAGTAGTAGAACAGTCTATGGCTACACCTTC
CDR3aa: CASSRTVYGYTF

abundance: .
v_gene: TRBV29-1
d_gene: .
j_gene: TRBJ1-2
CDR3nt: TGCAGCGTTGACGGGGTGATGGGCTACACCTTC
CDR3aa: CSVDGVMGYTF